The rows below give T cell receptor beta chains drawn from one sample of a study of cytotoxic CD8 clonotypes in ibrutinib-treated CLL. The assay was immunoSEQ multiplex PCR, and TCRdb's table has in-frame clones only and misses some. Seen here are about 50,000 clones, around 52% observed once, and the top ten hold under 30%. The material sequenced was PBMCs, taken at disease progression, from a patient treated with ibrutinib. These receptors were taken from a human donor with chronic lymphocytic leukemia. The CDR3 runs from the conserved cysteine through the conserved F or W. D genes are given only for firm matches. Only some rows state a clone size, as once, few, many or a class for expanded clones.

cdr3_aa cdr3_nt clone_size v_call d_call j_call
CASSWTGYTEAFF TGTGCCAGCAGCTGGACAGGGTACACTGAAGCTTTCTTT - TRBV7-2 TRBD1 TRBJ1-1
CASSLGPGGEETQYF TGCGCCAGCAGCCTAGGACCCGGGGGTGAAGAGACCCAGTACTTC - TRBV5-1 - TRBJ2-5
CASSLVGVPSYEQYF TGTGCCAGCAGCTTGGTGGGAGTTCCCTCCTACGAGCAGTACTTC - TRBV5-6 - TRBJ2-7
CASSESGRNTEAFF TGTGCCAGCAGTGAATCCGGTAGGAACACTGAAGCTTTCTTT few TRBV25-1 - TRBJ1-1
CSVYDRGSADTQYF TGCAGCGTTTACGACAGGGGGTCCGCAGATACGCAGTATTTT once TRBV29-1 TRBD1 TRBJ2-3
CASSVAGGSYEQYF TGTGCCAGCAGCGTCGCAGGGGGGTCCTACGAGCAGTACTTC - TRBV7-2 - TRBJ2-7
CASSPGLQGLEKLFF TGTGCCAGCAGCCCAGGACTCCAGGGGCTTGAAAAACTGTTTTTT - TRBV5-6 - TRBJ1-4
CASSLTRYIAGANVLTF TGTGCCAGCAGCCTCACGAGATACATAGCGGGGGCCAACGTCCTGACTTTC many TRBV28 - TRBJ2-6
CASSQGRVSRTVDSPLHF TGCGCCAGCAGCCAAGGAAGGGTTTCCAGGACAGTGGATTCACCCCTCCACTTT - TRBV4-1 - TRBJ1-6
CATGTSASSEQYF TGTGCCACCGGGACTAGCGCGAGCTCCGAGCAGTACTTC - TRBV27 TRBD2 TRBJ2-7
CASSSPTGISPLHF TGTGCCAGCAGTTCACCAACAGGGATTTCACCCCTCCACTTT - TRBV28 - TRBJ1-6
CASSLWGGLAEETQYF TGTGCCAGCAGCCTGTGGGGGGGACTAGCGGAAGAGACCCAGTACTTC - TRBV7-2 TRBD2 TRBJ2-5
CASSSRRVNDIQYF TGTGCCAGCAGCTCACGGAGGGTTAATGACATTCAGTACTTC - TRBV7-2 - TRBJ2-4
CASSFSGANVLTF TGTGCCAGCAGTTTCTCTGGGGCCAACGTCCTGACTTTC few TRBV27 - TRBJ2-6
CASSSFGDYNEQFF TGTGCCAGCAGCTCCTTTGGAGATTACAATGAGCAGTTCTTC - TRBV7-3 - TRBJ2-1